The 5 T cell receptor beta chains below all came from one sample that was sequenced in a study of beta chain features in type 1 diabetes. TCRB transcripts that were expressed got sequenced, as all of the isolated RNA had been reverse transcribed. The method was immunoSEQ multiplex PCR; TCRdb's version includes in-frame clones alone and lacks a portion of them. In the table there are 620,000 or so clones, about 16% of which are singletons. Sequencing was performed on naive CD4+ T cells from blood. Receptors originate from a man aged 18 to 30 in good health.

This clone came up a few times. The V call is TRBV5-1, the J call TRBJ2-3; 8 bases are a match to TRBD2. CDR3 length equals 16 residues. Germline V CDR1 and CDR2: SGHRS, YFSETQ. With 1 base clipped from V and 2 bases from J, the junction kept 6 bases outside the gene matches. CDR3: CASSLMLAGLTDTQYF. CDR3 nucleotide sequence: TGCGCCAGCAGCTTGATGCTAGCGGGCCTCACAGATACGCAGTATTTT.

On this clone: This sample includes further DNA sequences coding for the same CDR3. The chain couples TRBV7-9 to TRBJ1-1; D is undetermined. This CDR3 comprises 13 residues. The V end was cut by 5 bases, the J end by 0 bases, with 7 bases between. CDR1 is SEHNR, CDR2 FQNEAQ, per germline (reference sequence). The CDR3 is CASSLRLNTEAFF. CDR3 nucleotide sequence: TGTGCCAGCAGCCTCAGGCTGAACACTGAAGCTTTCTTT.

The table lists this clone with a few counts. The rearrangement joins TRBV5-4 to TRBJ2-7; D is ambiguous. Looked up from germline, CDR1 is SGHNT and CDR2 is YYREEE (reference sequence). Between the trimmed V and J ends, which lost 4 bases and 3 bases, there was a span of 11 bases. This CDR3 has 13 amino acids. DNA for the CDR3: TGTGCCAGCAGCCTCCAGGCGCACTACGAGCAGTACTTC. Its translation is CASSLQAHYEQYF.

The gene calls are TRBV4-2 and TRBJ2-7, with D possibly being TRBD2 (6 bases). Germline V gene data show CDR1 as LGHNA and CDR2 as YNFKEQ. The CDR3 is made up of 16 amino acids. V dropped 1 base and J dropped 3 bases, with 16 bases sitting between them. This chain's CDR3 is CASSQVPGLSLYEQYF. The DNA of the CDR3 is TGTGCCAGCAGCCAAGTACCGGGACTGTCCCTCTACGAGCAGTACTTC.

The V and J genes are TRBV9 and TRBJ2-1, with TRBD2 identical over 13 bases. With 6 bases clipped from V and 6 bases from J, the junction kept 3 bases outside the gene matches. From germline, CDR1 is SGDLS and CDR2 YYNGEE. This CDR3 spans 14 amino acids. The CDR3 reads CASTRLAGGNEQFF. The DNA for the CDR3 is TGTGCCAGCACCAGACTAGCGGGAGGCAATGAGCAGTTCTTC.